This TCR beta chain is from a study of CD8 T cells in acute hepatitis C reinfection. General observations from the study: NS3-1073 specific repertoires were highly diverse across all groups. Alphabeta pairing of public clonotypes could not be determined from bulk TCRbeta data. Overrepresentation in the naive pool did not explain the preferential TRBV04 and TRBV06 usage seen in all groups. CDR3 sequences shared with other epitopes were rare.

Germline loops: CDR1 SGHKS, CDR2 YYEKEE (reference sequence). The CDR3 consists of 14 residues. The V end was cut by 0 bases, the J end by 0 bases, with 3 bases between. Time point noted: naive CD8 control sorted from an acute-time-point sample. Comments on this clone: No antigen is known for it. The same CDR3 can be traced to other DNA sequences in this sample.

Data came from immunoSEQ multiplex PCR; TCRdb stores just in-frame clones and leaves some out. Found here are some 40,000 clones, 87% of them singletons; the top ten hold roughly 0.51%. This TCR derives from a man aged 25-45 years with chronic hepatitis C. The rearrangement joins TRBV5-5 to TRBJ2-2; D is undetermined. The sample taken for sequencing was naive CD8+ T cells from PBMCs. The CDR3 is CASSLGSNTGELFF. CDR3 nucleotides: TGTGCCAGCAGCTTGGGCTCGAACACCGGGGAGCTGTTTTTT.